This TCR beta chain was profiled in a study of technical replicates of blood from a handful of donors. The CDR3 has 15 amino acids. V shed 6 bases and J 1 base; nucleotides not matched to a gene: 5. Germline lookup yields CDR1 MNHEY and CDR2 SMNVEV (reference sequence). Assay: immunoSEQ multiplex PCR; the TCRdb copy retains only in-frame clones and omits some. The table shows some 83,000 clones, with 90% to 95% occurring only once. The sequencing sample was made of T cells isolated from PBMCs. This receptor was identified in a human donor in good health. The chain couples TRBV27 to TRBJ1-5; TRBD1 aligns across 8 bases. In DNA form, the CDR3 reads TGTGCCAGCAGAGAACAGGGGGGGAGCAATCAGCCCCAGCATTTT. Its protein product is CASREQGGSNQPQHF.